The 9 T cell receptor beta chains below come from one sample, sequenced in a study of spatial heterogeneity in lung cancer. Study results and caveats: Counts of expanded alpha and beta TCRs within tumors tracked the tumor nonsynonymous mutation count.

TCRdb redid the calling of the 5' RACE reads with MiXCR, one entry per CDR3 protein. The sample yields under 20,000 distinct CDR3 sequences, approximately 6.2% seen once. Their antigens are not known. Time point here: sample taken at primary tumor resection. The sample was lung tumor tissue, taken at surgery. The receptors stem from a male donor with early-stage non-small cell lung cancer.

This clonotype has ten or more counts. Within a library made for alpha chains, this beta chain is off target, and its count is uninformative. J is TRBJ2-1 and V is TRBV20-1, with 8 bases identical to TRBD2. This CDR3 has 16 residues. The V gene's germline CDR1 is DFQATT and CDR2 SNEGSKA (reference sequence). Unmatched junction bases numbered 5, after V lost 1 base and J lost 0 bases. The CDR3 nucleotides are TGCAGTGCTAGAGTCGCGAGCGGGGGCTCCTACAATGAGCAGTTCTTC. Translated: CSARVASGGSYNEQFF.

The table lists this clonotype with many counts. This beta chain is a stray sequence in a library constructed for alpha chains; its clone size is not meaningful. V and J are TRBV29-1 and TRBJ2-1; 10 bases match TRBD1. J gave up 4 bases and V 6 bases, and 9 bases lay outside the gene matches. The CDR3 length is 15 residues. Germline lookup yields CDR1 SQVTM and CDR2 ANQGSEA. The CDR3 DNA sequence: TGCAGCGTAGGTGGGGGGACAGGGGTTTACAATGAGCAGTTCTTC. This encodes CSVGGGTGVYNEQFF.

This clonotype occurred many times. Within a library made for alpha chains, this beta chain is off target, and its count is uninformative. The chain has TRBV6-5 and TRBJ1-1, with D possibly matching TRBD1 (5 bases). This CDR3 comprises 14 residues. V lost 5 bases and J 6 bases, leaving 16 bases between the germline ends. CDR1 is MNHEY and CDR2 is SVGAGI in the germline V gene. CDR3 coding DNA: TGTGCCAGCAGTACCCGGAGGGGTCAGGCTGAAGCTTTCTTT. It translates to CASSTRRGQAEAFF.

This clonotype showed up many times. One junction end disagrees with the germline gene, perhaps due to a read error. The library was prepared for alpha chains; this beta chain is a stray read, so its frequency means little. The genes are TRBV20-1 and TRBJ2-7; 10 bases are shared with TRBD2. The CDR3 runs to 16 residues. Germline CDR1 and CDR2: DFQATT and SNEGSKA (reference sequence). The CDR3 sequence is CSAGDLASGRAYEQCF. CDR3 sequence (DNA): TGCAGTGCTGGAGATCTGGCTAGCGGGAGAGCCTACGAGCAGTGCTTC.

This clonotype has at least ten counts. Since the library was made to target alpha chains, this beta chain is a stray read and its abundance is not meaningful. This CDR3 reads CASSPRGGVAGGRLVEQYF. Here the CDR3 DNA reads TGTGCCAGCAGCCCCCGCGGGGGGGTAGCGGGAGGGCGCCTTGTCGAGCAGTACTTC. The V gene is TRBV7-9, the J gene TRBJ2-7; TRBD2 matches 11 bases. Trimming at V came to 5 bases and at J to 6 bases, leaving 21 bases not matched to a gene. The CDR3 consists of 19 residues. Germline loops: CDR1 SEHNR, CDR2 FQNEAQ (reference sequence).

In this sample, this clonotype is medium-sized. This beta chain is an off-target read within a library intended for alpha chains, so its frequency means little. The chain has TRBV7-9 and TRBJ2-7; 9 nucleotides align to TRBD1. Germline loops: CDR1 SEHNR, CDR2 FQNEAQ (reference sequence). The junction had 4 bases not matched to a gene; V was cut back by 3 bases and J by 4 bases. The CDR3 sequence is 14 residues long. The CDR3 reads CASSLTGGSYEQYF. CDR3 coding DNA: TGTGCCAGCAGCTTGACAGGGGGTTCTTACGAGCAGTACTTC.

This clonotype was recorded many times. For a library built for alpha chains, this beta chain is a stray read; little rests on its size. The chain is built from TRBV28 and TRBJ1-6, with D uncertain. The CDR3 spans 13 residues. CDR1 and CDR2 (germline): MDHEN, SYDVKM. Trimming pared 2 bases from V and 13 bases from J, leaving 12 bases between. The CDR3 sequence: CASSLTGQTPLHF. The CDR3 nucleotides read TGTGCCAGCAGTTTAACCGGGCAGACCCCCCTCCACTTT.

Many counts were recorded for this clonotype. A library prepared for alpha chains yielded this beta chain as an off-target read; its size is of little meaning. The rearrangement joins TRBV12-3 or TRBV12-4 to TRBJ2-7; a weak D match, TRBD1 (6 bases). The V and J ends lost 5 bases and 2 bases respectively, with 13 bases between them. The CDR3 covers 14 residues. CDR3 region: CASSPWDKTYEQYF. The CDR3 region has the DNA TGTGCCAGCAGTCCGTGGGACAAAACCTACGAGCAGTACTTC.

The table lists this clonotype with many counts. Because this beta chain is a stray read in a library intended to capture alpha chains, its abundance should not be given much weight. This chain's CDR3 is CASSFIGSLPDTQYF. DNA for the CDR3: TGTGCCAGCAGCTTTATAGGCTCGCTCCCAGATACGCAGTATTTT. The J gene is TRBJ2-3, the V gene TRBV27; no clear D. CDR3 length equals 15 residues. Germline V CDR1 and CDR2: MNHEY, SMNVEV (reference sequence). The V gene lost 6 bases and the J gene lost 4 bases, with 17 bases spanning the gap.